Each of the 29 T cell receptor beta chains below was sequenced from the same sample in a study of cytomegalovirus exposure and HLA in healthy donors. Primers: 60 Vbeta forward and 13 Jbeta reverse. Clones were read by immunoSEQ multiplex PCR, and TCRdb kept only the in-frame ones, dropping some. This sample has some 270,000 clones, with 75% to 90% found just once. Sequencing was done on a sample of PBMCs. The origin of the receptors is a girl aged 2-10 years in good health and CMV-seronegative.

The chain is built from TRBV27 and TRBJ1-4, with TRBD1 identical over 7 bases. The CDR3 loop spans 14 amino acids. Germline lookup yields CDR1 MNHEY and CDR2 SMNVEV (reference sequence). V dropped 7 bases and J dropped 1; count of bases not matched to a gene: 3. Written as DNA, the CDR3 is TGTGCCAGCAAGGGGGCAGGAACTAATGAAAAACTGTTTTTT. This translates into CASKGAGTNEKLFF.

A single count supports this clone. The genes are TRBV5-5 and TRBJ1-5; 9 bases fit TRBD1. This CDR3 contains 16 residues. Germline CDR1 SGHKS, CDR2 YYEKEE (reference sequence). V lost 4 bases and J lost 4; bases outside the gene matches: 9. The CDR3 reads CASSLGQGRRNQPQHF. CDR3 in DNA: TGTGCCAGCAGCCTAGGACAGGGGCGTCGAAATCAGCCCCAGCATTTT.

The V gene is TRBV5-8, the J gene TRBJ1-1; no clear D gene. The ends were cut back, 3 bases at V and 5 bases at J, with 14 bases in the middle. CDR1 and CDR2 (germline): SGHTS, YDEGEE. This CDR3 has 14 amino acids. Here the CDR3 reads CASSSWRKVTEAFF. The CDR3 nucleotides read TGTGCCAGCAGCTCGTGGAGAAAGGTGACTGAAGCTTTCTTT.

The chain recombines TRBV5-6 with TRBJ1-1, with 8 bases lining up with TRBD1. Germline loops: CDR1 SGHDT, CDR2 YYEEEE. This CDR3 contains 16 residues. V was clipped by 1 base and J by 1 base; unmatched bases: 6. The CDR3 reads CASSLNTGGTNTEAFF. The CDR3 coding sequence is TGTGCCAGCAGCTTGAATACAGGGGGGACGAACACTGAAGCTTTCTTT.

J is TRBJ2-3 and V is TRBV5-4; D is possibly TRBD2 (6 bases). Looked up from germline, CDR1 is SGHNT and CDR2 is YYREEE (reference sequence). The germline V and J ends were trimmed by 2 bases and 1 base, with 11 bases remaining between them. This CDR3 comprises 15 residues. The CDR3 DNA reads as TGTGCCAGCAGCTTTCGGGCTAGCGGCACAGATACGCAGTATTTT. It codes for CASSFRASGTDTQYF.

J is TRBJ1-1 and V is TRBV25-1, with D hard to call. This CDR3 is 13 amino acids long. CDR1 and CDR2 (germline): MGHDK, SYGVNS. Trimming pared 7 bases from V and 6 bases from J, leaving 15 bases between. Written as DNA, the CDR3 is TGTGCCAGCACTACAACGGCGGGCTCTGAAGCTTTCTTT. This encodes CASTTTAGSEAFF.

V usage is TRBV7-8 and J usage is TRBJ1-6; 8 nucleotides align to TRBD1. The J segment lost 7 bases and the V segment lost 2 bases, leaving 1 base of the junction unmatched. CDR1 SGHVS and CDR2 FQNEAQ come from the germline V gene. The CDR3 extends over 14 amino acids. CDR3 nucleotide sequence: TGTGCCAGCAGCTTAAGACAGGGGAATTCACCCCTCCACTTT. It specifies CASSLRQGNSPLHF.

The chain is built from TRBV7-3 and TRBJ2-7; 9 nucleotides line up with TRBD2. The germline gives CDR1 SGHTA, CDR2 FQGTGA. The CDR3 loop spans 17 amino acids. The ends lost 5 bases at V and 2 bases at J; junction bases unmatched: 13. Written as DNA, the CDR3 is TGTGCCAGCAGCCTCGGGACTAGCTCAAATCCTCCCTACGAGCAGTACTTC. Its translation: CASSLGTSSNPPYEQYF.

The genes are TRBV7-6 and TRBJ2-2; possible D gene TRBD2, 5 bases. Germline V gene data show CDR1 as SGHVS and CDR2 as FNYEAQ. Between the trimmed V and J ends, which lost 8 bases and 5 bases, there was a span of 18 bases. The CDR3 sequence is 15 residues long. The CDR3 DNA follows: TGTGCCAGCGCCCTTTACGAGGGTCGGACCGGGGAGCTGTTTTTT. Translation: CASALYEGRTGELFF.

The V and J genes are TRBV5-1 and TRBJ2-1, with D possibly TRBD1 on 5 matching bases. CDR1 and CDR2 (germline): SGHRS, YFSETQ. CDR3 length equals 15 residues. V was clipped by 0 bases and J by 6 bases, with 13 bases between them. CDR3 loop: CASSLAQGWGNEQFF. In DNA form, the CDR3 reads TGCGCCAGCAGCTTGGCCCAGGGATGGGGCAATGAGCAGTTCTTC.

The genes are TRBV7-9 and TRBJ2-1; TRBD2 matches at 14 bases. The trim removed 5 bases at V and 9 bases at J, leaving 3 bases unmatched. The CDR3 is 14 amino acids. CDR1 is SEHNR and CDR2 is FQNEAQ in the germline V gene (reference sequence). The chain's CDR3 is CASSTGLAGVEQFF. The DNA for the CDR3 is TGTGCCAGCAGCACGGGACTAGCGGGGGTTGAGCAGTTCTTC.

The rearrangement joins TRBV29-1 to TRBJ2-3; D unresolved. Germline CDR1 and CDR2: SQVTM and ANQGSEA. CDR3 size: 16 residues. Trimming took 3 bases from V and 0 from J, leaving 16 bases between them. The DNA for the CDR3 is TGCAGCGTTGAGGTGACGCGGAAAACTAGCACAGATACGCAGTATTTT. Residues: CSVEVTRKTSTDTQYF.

V usage is TRBV5-1 and J usage is TRBJ2-1, with 7 bases matching TRBD1. The CDR3 totals 16 residues. From germline, CDR1 is SGHRS and CDR2 YFSETQ. Trimming took 1 base from V and 7 from J; bases not matched to a gene: 11. The CDR3 bases are TGCGCCAGCAGCTTGAACCCGACAGGGCTATTAAATGAGCAGTTCTTC. Amino acids: CASSLNPTGLLNEQFF.

The rearrangement uses TRBV5-1 and TRBJ1-1; D gene ambiguous. The CDR3 is made up of 17 amino acids. CDR1 is SGHRS and CDR2 is YFSETQ in the germline V gene. V lost 2 bases, J lost 6 bases, and 23 bases lay in between. Here the CDR3 reads CASSFSGGVGVRAEAFF. DNA for the CDR3: TGCGCCAGCAGCTTTTCGGGTGGCGTGGGAGTCCGGGCTGAAGCTTTCTTT.

This clone was counted once. The rearrangement joins TRBV19 to TRBJ1-1; D gene uncertain. V lost 3 bases and J lost 3, with 26 bases in between. The CDR3 extends over 19 amino acids. Per the germline V gene, CDR1 is LNHDA and CDR2 is SQIVND (reference sequence). CDR3 protein: CASSIRTRIGREEDTEAFF. CDR3 nucleotide sequence: TGTGCCAGTAGTATCCGAACTCGGATAGGGAGGGAAGAAGACACTGAAGCTTTCTTT.

The chain uses TRBV27 and TRBJ2-1; tentative D call: TRBD2 (6 bases). Trimming shortened V by 3 bases and J by 0 bases, and 12 bases separated the two germline ends. The CDR3 runs to 16 residues. Germline-derived CDR1 and CDR2 are MNHEY and SMNVEV (reference sequence). The CDR3, as DNA: TGTGCCAGCAGTTTCCGCGGGGCCTCCTCCTACAATGAGCAGTTCTTC. Translating gives CASSFRGASSYNEQFF.

This clone has just a few counts. The CDR3 bases are TGTGCCAGCAGCTTAAAAAGGGGAAGAACTGAAGCTTTCTTT. Its protein is CASSLKRGRTEAFF. The V and J genes are TRBV11-1 and TRBJ1-1, with a tentative D call TRBD1 (5 bases). CDR1 is SGHAT, CDR2 FQDESV, per germline (reference sequence). CDR3 length equals 14 residues. V was cut by 2 bases and J by 5 bases, with 12 bases left in between.

The gene calls are TRBV9 and TRBJ2-3, with 10 nucleotides matching TRBD1. The germline V gene encodes CDR1 SGDLS and CDR2 YYNGEE. This CDR3 is built from 16 residues. V trimming: 3 bases; J trimming: 4 bases; junction bases outside the gene matches: 8. CDR3 nucleotide sequence: TGTGCCAGCAGCGCCAAGGACAGGGGGAGCGCAGATACGCAGTATTTT. Protein sequence: CASSAKDRGSADTQYF.

This clone was found once. The chain links TRBV27 to TRBJ2-2; 8 nucleotides match TRBD2. The junction had 9 bases not matched to a gene; V was cut back by 6 bases and J by 6 bases. This CDR3 has 15 amino acids. The V gene's germline CDR1 is MNHEY and CDR2 SMNVEV (reference sequence). CDR3: CASRLAGTSPGELFF. The CDR3 DNA reads TGTGCCAGCAGGCTAGCGGGTACAAGTCCCGGGGAGCTGTTTTTT.

CDR3 in amino acids: CASNDRTNYGYTF. The CDR3 nucleotides read TGTGCCAGCAACGACAGGACTAACTATGGCTACACCTTC. This chain links TRBV6-1 with TRBJ1-2, with a possible D match to TRBD1 (6 bases). Germline values: CDR1 MNHNS, CDR2 SASEGT. V lost 7 bases to trimming and J lost 0 bases, with 9 bases between them. The CDR3 has 13 residues.

This clone was counted only a few times. The rearrangement uses TRBV4-2 and TRBJ2-7, with D possibly matching TRBD2 (6 bases). CDR3 length: 18 residues. Germline V CDR1 and CDR2: LGHNA, YNFKEQ. The germline V and J ends were trimmed by 0 bases and 7 bases, with 25 bases remaining between them. The DNA of the CDR3 is TGTGCCAGCAGCCAAGATAGGGACTCGAAAAGTCCGGTGGGGGAGCAGTACTTC. Encoded protein: CASSQDRDSKSPVGEQYF.

This rearrangement joins TRBV2 to TRBJ2-1; D is undetermined. Germline CDR1 and CDR2: SNHLY and FYNNEI. The V and J ends lost 9 bases and 10 bases respectively, with 10 bases between them. The CDR3 consists of 10 residues. CDR3 sequence: CASRLREQFF. The DNA for the CDR3 is TGTGCCAGTAGACTGCGCGAGCAGTTCTTC.

The rearrangement joins TRBV7-6 to TRBJ2-7; TRBD2 might be the D (5 bases). Deletions cut 5 bases from V and 0 bases from J, with 14 bases between. The CDR3 consists of 15 residues. The germline CDR1 and CDR2 sequences are SGHVS and FNYEAQ. In DNA form, the CDR3 reads TGTGCCAGCAGCGACACTAGGCTTCTCTCCTACGAGCAGTACTTC. This translates into CASSDTRLLSYEQYF.

The CDR3 coding sequence is TGTGCCAGTAGTAGTCAGTGGCAGAATGAGCAGTTCTTC. Translation: CASSSQWQNEQFF. This chain joins TRBV19 and TRBJ2-1; D gene unclear. CDR1 is LNHDA and CDR2 is SQIVND in the germline V gene (reference sequence). This CDR3 is 13 amino acids long. The V and J ends lost 4 bases and 7 bases respectively, with 11 bases between them.

This clone has a handful of counts. The chain joins TRBV27 to TRBJ1-5; D unclear. The CDR3 has 13 residues. The germline gives CDR1 MNHEY, CDR2 SMNVEV (reference sequence). V lost 6 bases and J lost 4, with 10 bases in between. CDR3: CASSMWANQPQHF. DNA of the CDR3: TGTGCCAGCAGCATGTGGGCTAATCAGCCCCAGCATTTT.

In this sample, this clone turned up a few times. The J gene is TRBJ2-1, the V gene TRBV14, with D possibly TRBD2 on 6 matching bases. The CDR3 totals 16 residues. Trimming stripped 4 bases from V and 7 bases from J, with 20 bases between. Germline V gene lookup returns CDR1 SGHDN and CDR2 FVKESK. CDR3 residues: CASSLRLVRMGNEQFF. The CDR3 bases are TGTGCCAGCAGCCTCCGACTAGTAAGAATGGGTAATGAGCAGTTCTTC.

The chain links TRBV12-5 to TRBJ1-1; D is undetermined. CDR3 length equals 14 residues. CDR1 is LGHNT and CDR2 is FRNRAP in the germline V gene. Trimming removed 1 base at V and 6 bases at J, with 12 bases between. CDR3 in DNA: TGTGCTAGTGGTTTGGCCCCGGGGAGGGCTGAAGCTTTCTTT. Amino acids: CASGLAPGRAEAFF.

V usage is TRBV30 and J usage is TRBJ1-1; a possible D gene is TRBD1 (5 bases). CDR3 length equals 14 residues. The germline V gene encodes CDR1 GTSNPN and CDR2 SVGIG (reference sequence). The ends were cut back, 8 bases at V and 5 bases at J, with 21 bases in the middle. In nucleotides, the CDR3 is TGTGCCCAAGGAGGGGTTGCAGGAGGGACTGAAGCTTTCTTT. The encoded protein is CAQGGVAGGTEAFF.

The chain recombines TRBV25-1 with TRBJ2-5; D is unresolved. The CDR3 is made up of 13 amino acids. Trimming took 1 base from V and 2 from J, leaving 5 bases between them. Germline V lookup: CDR1 MGHDK, CDR2 SYGVNS. CDR3 loop: CASSELSQETQYF. CDR3 DNA sequence: TGTGCCAGCAGTGAATTGAGTCAAGAGACCCAGTACTTC. Combining the CDR3 with reference TRBV25-1 and TRBJ2-5 gives the whole variable domain EADIYQTPRYLVIGTGKKITLECSQTMGHDKMYWYQQDPGMELHLIHYSYGVNSTEKGDLSSESTVSRIRTEHFPLTLESARPSHTSQYLCASSELSQETQYFGPGTRLLVL.